This entry lists 27 T cell receptor beta chains sequenced from one sample in a study of cytomegalovirus exposure and HLA in healthy donors. TCRdb's table, derived via immunoSEQ multiplex PCR, lists solely in-frame clones and lacks some. The table has some 150,000 clones, about 89% seen once. The sample was PBMCs. These receptors were taken from a woman between 18 and 30 years old in good health and CMV-seropositive.

This chain links TRBV10-1 with TRBJ1-1, with a weak D call TRBD1 (5 bases). The CDR3 extends over 13 amino acids. V was clipped by 2 bases and J by 4 bases, with 8 bases between them. Germline V gene lookup returns CDR1 WNHNN and CDR2 SYGVQD (reference sequence). CDR3 bases: TGCGCCAGCAGTGAGGGGGGGGGCACTGAAGCTTTCTTT. Amino acid sequence: CASSEGGGTEAFF.

The chain is built from TRBV30 and TRBJ2-7, with 10 positions matching TRBD1. Losses at the gene ends were 5 bases for V and 0 bases for J; bases not matched to a gene: 7. This CDR3 has 15 amino acids. The germline V gene has CDR1 GTSNPN and CDR2 SVGIG (reference sequence). CDR3 nucleotides: TGTGCCTGGGAAACCCGACAGGGGGCCTCCTACGAGCAGTACTTC. This codes for CAWETRQGASYEQYF.

The chain couples TRBV6-1 to TRBJ2-7, with TRBD2 identical over 8 bases. The CDR3 length is 14 residues. Germline V gene sequence: CDR1 MNHNS, CDR2 SASEGT. V lost 4 bases to trimming and J lost 9 bases; unmatched junction nucleotides: 11. CDR3 nucleotides: TGTGCCAGCAGTGGGGGGACTAGGCCTACGGGGCAGTACTTC. Its translation is CASSGGTRPTGQYF.

This clone was found many times. V usage is TRBV2 and J usage is TRBJ2-1; 7 bases are a match to TRBD1. The V segment lost 5 bases and the J segment 5 bases; nucleotides outside the gene matches: 9. CDR1 is SNHLY, CDR2 FYNNEI, per germline. CDR3 length: 15 amino acids. The CDR3 nucleotides are TGTGCCAGCAGTAGAGACAGGGTATCAAACAATGAGCAGTTCTTC. Translation: CASSRDRVSNNEQFF.

V is TRBV6-5 and J is TRBJ2-4, with D perhaps TRBD2 (6 bases). This CDR3 has 16 amino acids. Germline CDR1 reads MNHEY; CDR2 reads SVGAGI. Trimming took 0 bases from V and 6 from J, leaving 15 bases between them. DNA of the CDR3: TGTGCCAGCAGTTACTCACTGGGGGGAGCGGGAAACATTCAGTACTTC. This gives the protein CASSYSLGGAGNIQYF.

The chain joins TRBV25-1 to TRBJ1-2; D is undetermined. Germline V lookup: CDR1 MGHDK, CDR2 SYGVNS. This CDR3 spans 14 amino acids. The germline V and J ends were trimmed by 0 bases and 8 bases, with 13 bases remaining between them. This CDR3 is CASSEYIRSEGYTF. CDR3 coding DNA: TGTGCCAGCAGTGAATATATTCGCAGCGAAGGCTACACCTTC.

The sample holds one count of this clone. The chain employs TRBV5-1 and TRBJ1-1; D is ambiguous. V gave up 4 bases and J gave up 3 bases, with 4 bases separating them. CDR3 length: 11 residues. The V gene's germline CDR1 is SGHRS and CDR2 YFSETQ. This CDR3 reads CASSTDTEAFF. CDR3 DNA sequence: TGCGCCAGCAGCACTGACACTGAAGCTTTCTTT. Full variable domain (remainder filled in from reference TRBV5-1 and TRBJ1-1): KAGVTQTPRYLIKTRGQQVTLSCSPISGHRSVSWYQQTPGQGLQFLFEYFSETQRNKGNFPGRFSGRQFSNSRSEMNVSTLELGDSALYLCASSTDTEAFFGQGTRLTVV.

This chain connects TRBV2 to TRBJ2-2; D is possibly TRBD1 (5 bases). This CDR3 region has 14 residues. The germline CDR1 and CDR2 sequences are SNHLY and FYNNEI. V was pared by 6 bases and J by 5 bases, with 13 bases between. The CDR3 nucleotides are TGTGCCAGCAGACTAAGGACATCAACCGGGGAGCTGTTTTTT. Translating gives CASRLRTSTGELFF.

The chain links TRBV2 to TRBJ1-5; 8 bases line up with TRBD1. V dropped 6 bases and J dropped 1; count of bases not matched to a gene: 5. The germline gives CDR1 SNHLY, CDR2 FYNNEI. This CDR3 is built from 15 residues. The chain's CDR3 is CASRGTGLSNQPQHF. The CDR3 DNA follows: TGTGCCAGCAGAGGGACAGGTCTGAGCAATCAGCCCCAGCATTTT.

The chain links TRBV6-1 to TRBJ2-7; a weak D match, TRBD2 (6 bases). The germline V gene encodes CDR1 MNHNS and CDR2 SASEGT. CDR3 length equals 12 residues. V lost 11 bases and J lost 3, with 14 bases in between. The CDR3 is CAGGTDDYEQYF. In DNA, the CDR3 is TGTGCCGGAGGGACTGATGACTACGAGCAGTACTTC.

The V call is TRBV13, the J call TRBJ2-6; D ambiguous. The V gene's germline CDR1 is PRHDT and CDR2 FYEKMQ (reference sequence). The ends were cut back, 0 bases at V and 0 bases at J, with 9 bases in the middle. This CDR3 region has 17 residues. The CDR3 DNA is TGTGCCAGCAGCTTAGGCAGGCCCTCCTCTGGGGCCAACGTCCTGACTTTC. It codes for CASSLGRPSSGANVLTF.

The chain couples TRBV11-3 to TRBJ1-1; unclear D gene. Trimming took off 5 bases at V and 3 bases at J, with 10 bases between the two ends. Germline values: CDR1 SGHNT, CDR2 YENEEA. This CDR3 contains 13 residues. Here the CDR3 DNA reads TGTGCCAGCAGCCCGCCCGACTACACTGAAGCTTTCTTT. Protein: CASSPPDYTEAFF. The full variable domain, in which reference TRBV11-3 and TRBJ1-1 provide the parts outside the CDR3, is EAGVVQSPRYKIIEKKQPVAFWCNPISGHNTLYWYLQNLGQGPELLIRYENEEAVDDSQLPKDRFSAERLKGVDSTLKIQPAELGDSAVYLCASSPPDYTEAFFGQGTRLTVV.

This clone came up once. A read error may explain this, as a much larger clone is one base away. CDR3 protein: CASSLRATNEKLFF. CDR3 DNA: TGTGCCAGCAGCCTCAGGGCAACTAATGAAAAACTGTTTTTT. V and J are TRBV11-3 and TRBJ1-4; TRBD1 is a possible D gene (5 bases). This CDR3 region has 14 residues. V dropped 5 bases and J dropped 0 bases, with 7 bases sitting between them. The V gene's germline CDR1 is SGHNT and CDR2 YENEEA.

The genes are TRBV13 and TRBJ2-7; 8 nucleotides align to TRBD2. Unmatched junction bases numbered 4, after V lost 2 bases and J lost 1 base. Germline V gives CDR1 PRHDT, CDR2 FYEKMQ (reference sequence). This CDR3 is 15 amino acids long. CDR3 in amino acids: CASSLRGGSSYEQYF. In DNA, the CDR3 is TGTGCCAGCAGCTTACGCGGGGGGTCGTCCTACGAGCAGTACTTC.

V gene TRBV5-1 combines with J gene TRBJ1-3; 7 nucleotides match TRBD1. The germline CDR1 and CDR2 sequences are SGHRS and YFSETQ. The junction had 8 bases not matched to a gene; V was cut back by 4 bases and J by 1 base. There are 16 residues in the CDR3. The CDR3 DNA reads TGCGCCAGCAGCACCACATTCAGGGGGTCTGGAAACACCATATATTTT. It specifies CASSTTFRGSGNTIYF.

This chain links TRBV6-5 with TRBJ2-3; TRBD2 might be the D (7 bases). Germline CDR1 and CDR2: MNHEY and SVGAGI. This CDR3 region has 15 residues. V lost 6 bases to trimming and J lost 4 bases, with 17 bases between them. CDR3 in DNA: TGTGCCAGCAGCTGGGTGGGGGGGCGGTCAGATACGCAGTATTTT. This gives the protein CASSWVGGRSDTQYF.

The chain recombines TRBV7-9 with TRBJ1-2; D ambiguous. V lost 5 bases, J lost 5 bases, and 12 bases lay in between. Germline V gives CDR1 SEHNR, CDR2 FQNEAQ (reference sequence). This CDR3 is built from 13 residues. CDR3 residues: CASSPESPYGYTF. The CDR3 DNA reads TGTGCCAGCAGCCCCGAGTCCCCTTATGGCTACACCTTC.

The rearrangement links TRBV28 to TRBJ2-2, with D possibly matching TRBD2 (6 bases). The V gene's germline CDR1 is MDHEN and CDR2 SYDVKM. The germline V and J ends were trimmed by 7 bases and 3 bases, with 15 bases remaining between them. CDR3 length: 15 amino acids. This CDR3 is CASTGGSLYTGELFF. For the CDR3, the DNA is TGTGCCAGCACCGGGGGTAGCTTGTACACCGGGGAGCTGTTTTTT.

This clone was seen only a few times. The J gene is TRBJ2-6, the V gene TRBV14, with 10 bases fitting TRBD1. Germline CDR1 and CDR2: SGHDN and FVKESK. The CDR3 covers 17 residues. V lost 2 bases and J lost 0; bases outside the gene matches: 1. The CDR3 DNA reads as TGTGCCAGCAGCCAAAGGACAGGGGGCTCTGGGGCCAACGTCCTGACTTTC. It codes for CASSQRTGGSGANVLTF.

This clone was seen only once. This chain connects TRBV7-9 to TRBJ1-1, with TRBD1 matching 10 bases. This CDR3 region has 16 residues. V trimming: 5 bases; J trimming: 0 bases; junction bases outside the gene matches: 6. The germline V gene encodes CDR1 SEHNR and CDR2 FQNEAQ (reference sequence). The CDR3 DNA reads TGTGCCAGCAGCGCTGACAGGGGGCTTGTGAACACTGAAGCTTTCTTT. It translates to CASSADRGLVNTEAFF. The whole variable domain, filled in from reference TRBV7-9 and TRBJ1-1, reads DTGVSQNPRHKITKRGQNVTFRCDPISEHNRLYWYRQTLGQGPEFLTYFQNEAQLEKSRLLSDRFSAERPKGSFSTLEIQRTEQGDSAMYLCASSADRGLVNTEAFFGQGTRLTVV.

The chain joins TRBV28 to TRBJ2-7, with 10 bases fitting TRBD2. Trimming took 7 bases from V and 5 from J; bases not matched to a gene: 5. The CDR3 is 13 amino acids. Per the germline V gene, CDR1 is MDHEN and CDR2 is SYDVKM. The CDR3 DNA reads TGTGCCAGCATCAGCGGGGGGGGCAACGAGCAGTACTTC. It specifies CASISGGGNEQYF.

The rearrangement joins TRBV21-1 to TRBJ2-7; the DNA was not compared with TRBD1, the D call given in the table. TRBV21-1 is flagged as a pseudogene. The CDR3 extends over 13 amino acids. The CDR3 DNA reads TGTGCCAGCAGCAAAGTAACAGGCCGCGAGCAGTACTTC. As protein: CASSKVTGREQYF.

V gene TRBV5-4 combines with J gene TRBJ2-7, with a weak D call TRBD2 (5 bases). V was pared by 2 bases and J by 7 bases, with 13 bases between. The CDR3 length is 13 residues. CDR1 and CDR2 from the germline V gene are SGHNT and YYREEE (reference sequence). CDR3 coding DNA: TGTGCCAGCAGCTTTGGGGAGTTCGGGGAGCAGTACTTC. It is translated as CASSFGEFGEQYF.

In regard to this clone: At the DNA level, this CDR3 is encoded by other sequences in the same sample as well. This CDR3 is CASSPGLAGNTGELFF. The CDR3 DNA follows: TGCGCCAGCAGCCCTGGGCTAGCGGGAAACACCGGGGAGCTGTTTTTT. The rearrangement joins TRBV5-1 to TRBJ2-2, with 9 bases lining up with TRBD2. From germline, CDR1 is SGHRS and CDR2 YFSETQ. The CDR3 is 16 residues long. V shed 4 bases and J 2 bases; nucleotides not matched to a gene: 6.

This clone was counted only a few times. The V gene is TRBV9, the J gene TRBJ1-1; D remains unclear. The CDR3 runs to 13 residues. Germline assignment: CDR1 SGDLS and CDR2 YYNGEE. Trimming took 0 bases from V and 2 from J, leaving 5 bases between them. As DNA, the CDR3 is TGTGCCAGCAGCGTAGTGGCTAACACTGAAGCTTTCTTT. It is translated as CASSVVANTEAFF.

J is TRBJ2-2 and V is TRBV27; TRBD1 matches 9 bases. The germline gives CDR1 MNHEY, CDR2 SMNVEV (reference sequence). The CDR3 is made up of 17 amino acids. V gave up 5 bases and J gave up 4 bases; unmatched junction bases: 11. CDR3 amino acids: CASSTSRDRVGTGELFF. The CDR3 nucleotides read TGTGCCAGCAGTACGTCCCGGGACAGGGTAGGCACCGGGGAGCTGTTTTTT.

The chain uses TRBV15 and TRBJ1-3, with D uncertain. This CDR3 spans 14 amino acids. Germline CDR1 and CDR2: LNHNV and YYDKDF (reference sequence). Between the trimmed V and J ends, which lost 4 bases and 4 bases, there was a span of 11 bases. The CDR3 loop is CATSTRSGGNTIYF. The CDR3 DNA follows: TGTGCCACCAGCACCCGGTCAGGAGGAAACACCATATATTTT.